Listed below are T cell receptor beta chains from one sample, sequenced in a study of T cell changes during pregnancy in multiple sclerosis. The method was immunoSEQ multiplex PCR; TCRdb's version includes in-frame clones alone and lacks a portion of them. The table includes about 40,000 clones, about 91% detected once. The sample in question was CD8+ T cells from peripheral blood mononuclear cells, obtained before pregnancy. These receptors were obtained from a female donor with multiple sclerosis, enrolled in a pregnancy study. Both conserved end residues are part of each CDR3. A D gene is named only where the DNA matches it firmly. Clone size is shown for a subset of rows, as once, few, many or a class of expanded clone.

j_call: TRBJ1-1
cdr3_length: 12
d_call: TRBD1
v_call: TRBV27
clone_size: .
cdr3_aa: CASGTGGTEAFF
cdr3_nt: TGTGCCAGCGGTACAGGGGGCACTGAAGCTTTCTTT

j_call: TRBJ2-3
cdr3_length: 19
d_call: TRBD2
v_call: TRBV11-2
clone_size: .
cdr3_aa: CASSAPGSGRRGDTDTQYF
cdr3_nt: TGTGCCAGCAGCGCCCCCGGTAGCGGGAGAAGAGGGGACACAGATACGCAGTATTTT

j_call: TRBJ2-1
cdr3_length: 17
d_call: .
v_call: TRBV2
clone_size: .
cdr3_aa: CASSVYPTRFPYNEQFF
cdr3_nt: TGTGCCAGCAGTGTGTATCCTACTAGATTCCCCTACAATGAGCAGTTCTTC

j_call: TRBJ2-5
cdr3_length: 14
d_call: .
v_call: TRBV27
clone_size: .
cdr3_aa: CASSLQGFQETQYF
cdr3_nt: TGTGCCAGCAGTCTACAGGGCTTCCAAGAGACCCAGTACTTC

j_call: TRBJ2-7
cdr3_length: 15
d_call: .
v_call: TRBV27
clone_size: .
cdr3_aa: CASSFTTATIYEQYF
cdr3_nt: TGTGCCAGCAGTTTCACCACCGCTACCATCTACGAGCAGTACTTC

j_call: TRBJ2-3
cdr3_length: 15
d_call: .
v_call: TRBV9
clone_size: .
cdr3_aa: CASSVDGGLTDTQYF
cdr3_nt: TGTGCCAGCAGCGTAGACGGGGGACTCACAGATACGCAGTATTTT

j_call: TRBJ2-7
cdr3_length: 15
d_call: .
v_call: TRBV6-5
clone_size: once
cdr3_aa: CASSYKAGLSYEQYF
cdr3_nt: TGTGCCAGCAGTTACAAGGCAGGACTCTCCTACGAGCAGTACTTC

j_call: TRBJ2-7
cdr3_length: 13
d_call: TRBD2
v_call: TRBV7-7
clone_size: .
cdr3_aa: CASSSSGISEQYF
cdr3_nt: TGTGCTAGCTCTTCTAGCGGGATAAGCGAGCAGTACTTC

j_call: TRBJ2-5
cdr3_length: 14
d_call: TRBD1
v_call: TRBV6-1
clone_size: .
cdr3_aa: CASSETGGGETQYF
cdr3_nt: TGTGCCAGCAGTGAAACAGGGGGCGGTGAGACCCAGTACTTC

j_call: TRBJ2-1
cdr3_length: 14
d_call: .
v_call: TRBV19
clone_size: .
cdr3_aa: CASSGLSSYNEQFF
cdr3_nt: TGTGCCAGTAGTGGGCTCAGCTCCTACAATGAGCAGTTCTTC

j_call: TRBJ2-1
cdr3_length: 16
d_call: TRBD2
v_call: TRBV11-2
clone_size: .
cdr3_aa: CASTLPAGLALDEQFF
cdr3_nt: TGTGCCAGCACTCTTCCGGCGGGACTAGCTTTGGATGAGCAGTTCTTC

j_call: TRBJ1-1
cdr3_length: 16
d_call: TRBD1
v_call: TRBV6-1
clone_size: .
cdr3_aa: CASSEFPAGGVTEAFF
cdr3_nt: TGTGCCAGCAGTGAATTCCCTGCAGGGGGCGTTACTGAAGCTTTCTTT

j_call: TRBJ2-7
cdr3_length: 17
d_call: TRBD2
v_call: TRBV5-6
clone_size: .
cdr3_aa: CASSPPGLAGGAYEQYF
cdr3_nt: TGTGCCAGCAGCCCGCCGGGACTAGCGGGAGGGGCGTACGAGCAGTACTTC

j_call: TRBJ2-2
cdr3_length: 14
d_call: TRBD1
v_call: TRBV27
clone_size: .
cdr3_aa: CASSTTGSTGELFF
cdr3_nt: TGTGCCAGCAGTACGACAGGGAGCACCGGGGAGCTGTTTTTT

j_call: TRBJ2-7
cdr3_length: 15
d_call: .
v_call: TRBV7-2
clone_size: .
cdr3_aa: CASSSFGGSSYEQYF
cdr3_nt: TGTGCCAGCAGCTCGTTTGGGGGGAGCTCCTACGAGCAGTACTTC

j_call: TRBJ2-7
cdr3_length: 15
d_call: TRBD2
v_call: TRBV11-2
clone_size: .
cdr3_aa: CASSSTAGNSYEQYF
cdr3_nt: TGTGCCAGCAGCTCAACAGCGGGAAACTCCTACGAGCAGTACTTC

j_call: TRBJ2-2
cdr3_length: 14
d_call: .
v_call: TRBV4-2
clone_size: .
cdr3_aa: CASSQDSSAGELFF
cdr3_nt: TGTGCCAGCAGCCAAGATTCTAGCGCCGGGGAGCTGTTTTTT

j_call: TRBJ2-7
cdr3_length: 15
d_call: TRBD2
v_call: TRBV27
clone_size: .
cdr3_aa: CASSLTSGTAYEQYF
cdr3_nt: TGTGCCAGCAGTTTAACTAGCGGAACTGCCTACGAGCAGTACTTC

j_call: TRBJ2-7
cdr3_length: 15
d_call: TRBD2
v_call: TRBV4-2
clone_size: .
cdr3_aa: CASSHQTSGGYEQYF
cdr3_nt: TGTGCCAGCAGCCACCAAACTAGCGGGGGCTACGAGCAGTACTTC

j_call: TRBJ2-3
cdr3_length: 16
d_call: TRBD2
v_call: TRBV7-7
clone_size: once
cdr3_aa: CASSPGTSGSADTQYF
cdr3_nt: TGTGCTAGCAGCCCAGGGACTAGCGGGAGCGCAGATACGCAGTATTTT

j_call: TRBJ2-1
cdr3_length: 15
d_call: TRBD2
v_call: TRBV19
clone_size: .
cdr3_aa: CASSSSGPPRDEQFF
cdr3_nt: TGTGCCAGTAGTTCTAGCGGGCCCCCTAGGGATGAGCAGTTCTTC

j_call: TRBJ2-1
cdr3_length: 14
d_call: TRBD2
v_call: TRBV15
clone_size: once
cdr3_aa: CATSTRLAGDEQFF
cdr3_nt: TGTGCCACCAGCACCCGACTAGCGGGAGATGAGCAGTTCTTC

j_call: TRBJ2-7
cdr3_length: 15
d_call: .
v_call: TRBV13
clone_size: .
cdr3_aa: CASSQSPQGRNEQYF
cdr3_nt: TGTGCCAGCAGCCAATCACCGCAGGGAAGGAACGAGCAGTACTTC

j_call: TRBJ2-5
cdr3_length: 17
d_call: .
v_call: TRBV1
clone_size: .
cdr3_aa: CTSGKPSSGPGQETQYF
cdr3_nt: TGCACCAGCGGAAAACCTTCTAGCGGGCCAGGGCAAGAGACCCAGTACTTC

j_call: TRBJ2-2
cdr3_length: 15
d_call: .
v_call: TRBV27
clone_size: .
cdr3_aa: CASSLFLSLSGELFF
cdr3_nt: TGTGCCAGCAGTTTGTTTTTGAGTCTCTCTGGGGAGCTGTTTTTT

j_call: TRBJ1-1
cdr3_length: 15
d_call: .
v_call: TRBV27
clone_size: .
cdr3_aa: CASSMLTGISGEAFF
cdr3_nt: TGTGCCAGCAGTATGTTAACAGGGATCTCAGGAGAAGCTTTCTTT

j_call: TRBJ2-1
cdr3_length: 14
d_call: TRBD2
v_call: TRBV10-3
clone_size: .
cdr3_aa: CAISSGTSPVEQFF
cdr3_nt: TGTGCCATCAGTTCCGGGACTAGCCCGGTTGAGCAGTTCTTC

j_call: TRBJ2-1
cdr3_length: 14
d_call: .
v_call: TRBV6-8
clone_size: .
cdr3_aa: CASSYSEQHNEQFF
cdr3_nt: TGTGCCAGCAGTTACTCCGAACAGCACAATGAGCAGTTCTTC

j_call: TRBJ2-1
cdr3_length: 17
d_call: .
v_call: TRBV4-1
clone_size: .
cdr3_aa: CASSQDQASGSYNEQFF
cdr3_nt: TGCGCCAGCAGCCAAGATCAAGCGTCCGGTTCCTACAATGAGCAGTTCTTC

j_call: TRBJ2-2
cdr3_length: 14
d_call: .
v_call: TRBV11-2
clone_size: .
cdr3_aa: CASGGTVSTGELFF
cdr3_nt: TGTGCCAGCGGGGGGACAGTGAGTACCGGGGAGCTGTTTTTT

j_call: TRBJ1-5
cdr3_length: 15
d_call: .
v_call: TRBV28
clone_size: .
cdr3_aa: CASSIRGPSNQPQHF
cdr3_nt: TGTGCCAGCAGTATAAGGGGTCCGAGCAATCAGCCCCAGCATTTT

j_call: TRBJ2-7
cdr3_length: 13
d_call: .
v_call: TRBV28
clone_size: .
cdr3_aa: CASSSTGGYEQYF
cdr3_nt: TGTGCCAGCAGTTCGACAGGTGGCTACGAGCAGTACTTC

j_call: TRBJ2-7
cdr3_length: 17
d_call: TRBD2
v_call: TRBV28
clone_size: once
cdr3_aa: CASRGVAGDIYGYEQYF
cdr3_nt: TGTGCCAGCCGCGGGGTAGCGGGAGATATTTACGGCTACGAGCAGTACTTC

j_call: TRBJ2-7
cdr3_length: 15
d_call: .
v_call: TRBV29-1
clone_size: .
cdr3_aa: CSVYSHGDNSYEQYF
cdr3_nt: TGCAGCGTCTATTCACATGGGGACAACTCCTACGAGCAGTACTTC

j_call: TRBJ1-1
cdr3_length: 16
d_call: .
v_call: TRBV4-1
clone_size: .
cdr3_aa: CASSQGVGVMNTEAFF
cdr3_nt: TGCGCCAGCAGCCAAGGGGTAGGGGTAATGAACACTGAAGCTTTCTTT

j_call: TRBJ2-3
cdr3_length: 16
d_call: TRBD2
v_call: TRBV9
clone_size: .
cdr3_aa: CASSVEASGITDTQYF
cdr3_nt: TGTGCCAGCAGCGTAGAAGCTAGCGGGATCACAGATACGCAGTATTTT

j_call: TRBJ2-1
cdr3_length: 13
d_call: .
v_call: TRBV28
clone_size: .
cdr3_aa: CASSVASLDEQFF
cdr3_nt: TGTGCCAGCAGTGTAGCGTCCTTGGATGAGCAGTTCTTC

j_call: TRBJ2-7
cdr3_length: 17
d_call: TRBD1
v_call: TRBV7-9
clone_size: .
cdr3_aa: CASSHSTLGTGSYEQYF
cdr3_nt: TGTGCCAGCAGCCACTCTACCTTAGGGACAGGATCCTACGAGCAGTACTTC

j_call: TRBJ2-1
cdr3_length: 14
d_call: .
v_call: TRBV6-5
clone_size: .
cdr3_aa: CASSYAGSGDEQFF
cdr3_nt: TGTGCCAGCAGTTACGCGGGCTCCGGGGATGAGCAGTTCTTC

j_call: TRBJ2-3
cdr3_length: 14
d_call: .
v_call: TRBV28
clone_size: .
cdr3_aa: CASNQDIITDTQYF
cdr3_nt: TGTGCCAGCAACCAGGACATAATCACAGATACGCAGTATTTT

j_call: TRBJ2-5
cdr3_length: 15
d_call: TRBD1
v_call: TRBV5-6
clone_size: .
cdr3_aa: CASSPGTGGSKTQYF
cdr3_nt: TGTGCCAGCAGCCCGGGGACAGGGGGTTCCAAGACCCAGTACTTC

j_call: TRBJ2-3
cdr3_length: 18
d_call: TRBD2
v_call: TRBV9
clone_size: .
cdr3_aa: CASSVASRLASSTDTQYF
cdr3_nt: TGTGCCAGCAGCGTAGCCTCTCGACTAGCGTCTAGCACAGATACGCAGTATTTT

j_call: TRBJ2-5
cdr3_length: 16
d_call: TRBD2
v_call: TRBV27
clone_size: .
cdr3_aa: CASSLLLAGGPETQYF
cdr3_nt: TGTGCCAGCAGTTTATTACTAGCGGGAGGGCCAGAGACCCAGTACTTC

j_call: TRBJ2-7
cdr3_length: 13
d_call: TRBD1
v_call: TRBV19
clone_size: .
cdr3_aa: CASSRTGGDEQYF
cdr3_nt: TGTGCCAGTAGTCGGACAGGGGGCGACGAGCAGTACTTC

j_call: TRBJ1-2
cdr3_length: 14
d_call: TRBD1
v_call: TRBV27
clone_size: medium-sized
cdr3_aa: CASSIDRAVGGYTF
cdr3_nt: TGTGCCAGCAGTATAGACAGGGCGGTGGGAGGCTACACCTTC

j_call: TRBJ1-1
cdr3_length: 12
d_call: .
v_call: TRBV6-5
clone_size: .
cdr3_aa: CASNMGGTEAFF
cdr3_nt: TGTGCCAGCAATATGGGGGGAACTGAAGCTTTCTTT

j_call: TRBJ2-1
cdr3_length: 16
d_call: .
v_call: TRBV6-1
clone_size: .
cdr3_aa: CASSEAAQGGVDEQFF
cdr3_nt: TGTGCCAGCAGTGAAGCGGCTCAGGGGGGAGTCGATGAGCAGTTCTTC

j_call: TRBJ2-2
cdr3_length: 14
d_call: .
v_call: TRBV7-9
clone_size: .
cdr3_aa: CASSPTENTGELFF
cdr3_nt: TGTGCCAGCAGCCCGACAGAGAACACCGGGGAGCTGTTTTTT

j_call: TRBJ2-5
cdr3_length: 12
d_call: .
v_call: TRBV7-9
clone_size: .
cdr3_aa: CASSSGLGPQYF
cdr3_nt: TGTGCCAGCAGCTCAGGGTTGGGGCCACAGTACTTC

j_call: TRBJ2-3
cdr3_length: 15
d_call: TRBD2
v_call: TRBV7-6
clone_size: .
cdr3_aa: CASSSAGASADTQYF
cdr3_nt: TGTGCCAGCAGCTCAGCGGGAGCTTCCGCAGATACGCAGTATTTT

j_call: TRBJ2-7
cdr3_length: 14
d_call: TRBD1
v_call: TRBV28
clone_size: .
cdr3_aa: CASSSRTGFGEQYF
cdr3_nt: TGTGCCAGCAGTTCCAGGACAGGGTTTGGGGAGCAGTACTTC